This T cell receptor (beta chain) was observed in a study of cytomegalovirus exposure and HLA in healthy donors. V lost 4 bases to trimming and J lost 6 bases; unmatched junction nucleotides: 5. This CDR3 comprises 15 residues. From germline, CDR1 is SGHNT and CDR2 YYREEE (reference sequence). With 60 Vbeta and 13 Jbeta primers, the PCR was carried out. Here immunoSEQ multiplex PCR was the method, and the copy in TCRdb shows in-frame clones only, minus some. This sample has more than 85,000 clones, with about 80% found just once. The receptor comes from a man aged 35 to 55 in good health and CMV-seronegative. The rearrangement uses TRBV5-4 and TRBJ1-6; TRBD1 agrees at 9 bases. The specimen sequenced was PBMCs. CDR3 sequence reads: CASSEPGQGNSPLHF. The CDR3 DNA follows: TGTGCCAGCAGCGAACCGGGACAGGGTAATTCACCCCTCCACTTT.